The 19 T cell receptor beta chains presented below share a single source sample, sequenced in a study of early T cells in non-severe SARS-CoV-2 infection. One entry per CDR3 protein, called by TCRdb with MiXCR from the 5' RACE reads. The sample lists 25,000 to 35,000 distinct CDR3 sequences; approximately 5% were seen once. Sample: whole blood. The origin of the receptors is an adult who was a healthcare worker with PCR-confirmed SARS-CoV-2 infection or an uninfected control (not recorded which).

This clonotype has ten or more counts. For the CDR3, the DNA is TGTGCCAGCAGCCAAGATTCACCAATCGGGGCTTTCTTT. This sequence encodes CASSQDSPIGAFF. V is TRBV4-2 and J is TRBJ1-1; no definite D call. V was shortened by 0 bases and J by 11 bases, with 13 bases between the two germline ends. CDR1 and CDR2 from the germline V gene are LGHNA and YNFKEQ. The CDR3 spans 13 residues.

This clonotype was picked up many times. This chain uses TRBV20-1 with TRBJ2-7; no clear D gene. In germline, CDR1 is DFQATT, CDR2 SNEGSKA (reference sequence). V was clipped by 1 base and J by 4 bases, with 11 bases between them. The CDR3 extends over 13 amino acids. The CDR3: CSARGRPEYEQYF. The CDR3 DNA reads TGCAGTGCTAGAGGTCGTCCGGAATACGAGCAGTACTTC.

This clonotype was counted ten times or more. The CDR3 nucleotides are TGCGCCAGCAGCTTGGAGGCGGGGGATGCCGAGCAGTACTTC. Translated, it gives CASSLEAGDAEQYF. J is TRBJ2-7 and V is TRBV5-1; 7 bases fit TRBD2. This CDR3 contains 14 residues. Trimming at V came to 0 bases and at J to 6 bases, leaving 6 bases not matched to a gene. Germline-derived CDR1 and CDR2 are SGHRS and YFSETQ.

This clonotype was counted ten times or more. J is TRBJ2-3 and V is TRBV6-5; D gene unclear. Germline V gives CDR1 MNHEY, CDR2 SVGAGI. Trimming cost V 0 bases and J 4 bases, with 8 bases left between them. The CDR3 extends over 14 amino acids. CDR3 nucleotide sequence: TGTGCCAGCAGTTACTCGCCCGGGCCAGATACGCAGTATTTT. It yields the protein CASSYSPGPDTQYF.

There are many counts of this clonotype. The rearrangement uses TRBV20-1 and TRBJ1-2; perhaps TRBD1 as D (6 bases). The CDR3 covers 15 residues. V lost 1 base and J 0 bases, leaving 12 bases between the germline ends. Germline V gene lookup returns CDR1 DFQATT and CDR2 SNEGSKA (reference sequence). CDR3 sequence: CSARATGTSNYGYTF. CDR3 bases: TGCAGTGCTAGAGCCACCGGGACATCTAACTATGGCTACACCTTC.

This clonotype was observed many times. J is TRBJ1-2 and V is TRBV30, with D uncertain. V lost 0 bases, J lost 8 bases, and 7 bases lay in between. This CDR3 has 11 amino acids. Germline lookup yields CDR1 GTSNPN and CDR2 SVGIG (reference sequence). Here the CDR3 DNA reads TGTGCCTGGAGTGTAAATCGGGGCTACACCTTC. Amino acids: CAWSVNRGYTF.

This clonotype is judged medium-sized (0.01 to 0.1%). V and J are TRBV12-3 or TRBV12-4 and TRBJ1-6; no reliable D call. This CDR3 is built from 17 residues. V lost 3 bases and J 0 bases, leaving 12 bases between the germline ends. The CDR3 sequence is CASSFVVGGSYNSPLHF. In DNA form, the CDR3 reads TGTGCCAGCAGTTTTGTAGTCGGCGGCTCCTATAATTCACCCCTCCACTTT.

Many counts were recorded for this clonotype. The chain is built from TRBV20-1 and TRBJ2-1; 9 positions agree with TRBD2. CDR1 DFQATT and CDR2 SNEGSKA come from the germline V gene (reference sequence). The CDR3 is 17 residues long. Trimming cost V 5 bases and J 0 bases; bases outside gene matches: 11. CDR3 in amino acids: CSALGSGGLSSYNEQFF. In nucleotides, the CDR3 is TGCAGTGCTCTGGGTAGCGGGGGCCTGAGCTCCTACAATGAGCAGTTCTTC.

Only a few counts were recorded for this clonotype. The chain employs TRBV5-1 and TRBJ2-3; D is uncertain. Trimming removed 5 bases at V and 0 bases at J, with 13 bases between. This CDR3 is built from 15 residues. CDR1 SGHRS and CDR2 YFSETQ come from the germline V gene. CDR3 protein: CASRFRTSSTDTQYF. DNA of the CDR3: TGCGCCAGCAGATTCAGGACGTCTAGCACAGATACGCAGTATTTT.

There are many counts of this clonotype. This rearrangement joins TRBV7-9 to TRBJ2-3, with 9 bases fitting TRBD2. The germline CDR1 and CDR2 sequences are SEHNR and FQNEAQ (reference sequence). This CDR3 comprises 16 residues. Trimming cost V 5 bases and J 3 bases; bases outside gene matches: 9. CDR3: CASSPTGLATTDTQYF. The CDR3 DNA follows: TGTGCCAGCAGCCCCACCGGACTAGCGACGACAGATACGCAGTATTTT.

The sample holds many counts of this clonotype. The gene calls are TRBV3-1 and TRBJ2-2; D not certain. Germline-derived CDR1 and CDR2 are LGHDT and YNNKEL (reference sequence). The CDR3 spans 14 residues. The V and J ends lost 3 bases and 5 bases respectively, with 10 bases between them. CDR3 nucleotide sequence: TGTGCCAGCAGCCAGGGAACGGTGACCGGGGAGCTGTTTTTT. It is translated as CASSQGTVTGELFF.

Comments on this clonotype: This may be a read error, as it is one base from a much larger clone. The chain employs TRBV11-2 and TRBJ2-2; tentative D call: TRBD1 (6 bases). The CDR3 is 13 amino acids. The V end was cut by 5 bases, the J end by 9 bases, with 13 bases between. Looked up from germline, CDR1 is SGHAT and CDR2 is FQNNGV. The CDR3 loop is CASSETGSWELFF. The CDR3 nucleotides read TGTGCCAGCAGCGAGACAGGTTCATGGGAGCTGTTTTTT.

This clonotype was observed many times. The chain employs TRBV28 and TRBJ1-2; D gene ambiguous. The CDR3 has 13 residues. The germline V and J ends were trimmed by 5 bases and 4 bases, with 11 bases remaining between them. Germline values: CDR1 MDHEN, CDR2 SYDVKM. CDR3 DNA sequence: TGTGCCAGCAGTAGGGCAGGAGGCTATGGCTACACCTTC. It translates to CASSRAGGYGYTF.

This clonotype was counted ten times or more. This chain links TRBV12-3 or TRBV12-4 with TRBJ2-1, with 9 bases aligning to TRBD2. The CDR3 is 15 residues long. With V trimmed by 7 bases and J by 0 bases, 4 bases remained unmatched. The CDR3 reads CASIYSGGSYNEQFF. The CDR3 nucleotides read TGTGCCAGCATTTATAGCGGGGGCTCCTACAATGAGCAGTTCTTC.

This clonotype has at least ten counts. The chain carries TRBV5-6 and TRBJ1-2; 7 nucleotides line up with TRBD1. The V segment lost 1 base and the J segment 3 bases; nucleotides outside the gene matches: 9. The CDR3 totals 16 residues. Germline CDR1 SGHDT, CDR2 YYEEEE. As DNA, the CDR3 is TGTGCCAGCAGCTTGACTACGACAGGGTTGGACTATGGCTACACCTTC. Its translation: CASSLTTTGLDYGYTF.

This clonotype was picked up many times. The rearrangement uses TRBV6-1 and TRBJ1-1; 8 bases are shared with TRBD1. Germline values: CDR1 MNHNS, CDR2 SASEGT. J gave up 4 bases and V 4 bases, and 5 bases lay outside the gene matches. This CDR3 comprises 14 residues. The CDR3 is CASSGQGSGTEAFF. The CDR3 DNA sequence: TGTGCCAGCAGTGGACAGGGGTCGGGCACTGAAGCTTTCTTT.

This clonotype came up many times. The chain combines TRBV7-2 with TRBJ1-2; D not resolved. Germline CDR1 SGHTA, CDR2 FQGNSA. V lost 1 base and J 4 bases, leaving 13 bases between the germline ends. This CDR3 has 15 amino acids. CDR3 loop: CASSLGLAASYGYTF. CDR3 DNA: TGTGCCAGCAGCTTAGGTTTGGCAGCCTCCTATGGCTACACCTTC. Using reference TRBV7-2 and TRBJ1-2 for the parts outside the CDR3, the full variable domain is GAGVSQSPSNKVTEKGKDVELRCDPISGHTALYWYRQSLGQGLEFLIYFQGNSAPDKSGLPSDRFSAERTGGSVSTLTIQRTQQEDSAVYLCASSLGLAASYGYTFGSGTRLTVV.

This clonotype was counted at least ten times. CDR3 bases: TGCGCCAGCAGCATGAGGGGCTCTGGGGCCAACGTCCTGACTTTC. Translating gives CASSMRGSGANVLTF. The V gene is TRBV5-1, the J gene TRBJ2-6; D is possibly TRBD1 or TRBD2 (5 bases each). Germline V gene lookup returns CDR1 SGHRS and CDR2 YFSETQ. This CDR3 spans 15 amino acids. Trimming pared 4 bases from V and 0 bases from J, leaving 8 bases between.

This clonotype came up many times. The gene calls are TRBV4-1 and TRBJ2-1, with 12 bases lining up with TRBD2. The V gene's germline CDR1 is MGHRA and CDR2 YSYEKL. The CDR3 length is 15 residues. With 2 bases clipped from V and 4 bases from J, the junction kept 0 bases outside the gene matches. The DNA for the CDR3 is TGCGCCAGCAGCCAACTAGCGGGGGGGTACAATGAGCAGTTCTTC. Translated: CASSQLAGGYNEQFF.